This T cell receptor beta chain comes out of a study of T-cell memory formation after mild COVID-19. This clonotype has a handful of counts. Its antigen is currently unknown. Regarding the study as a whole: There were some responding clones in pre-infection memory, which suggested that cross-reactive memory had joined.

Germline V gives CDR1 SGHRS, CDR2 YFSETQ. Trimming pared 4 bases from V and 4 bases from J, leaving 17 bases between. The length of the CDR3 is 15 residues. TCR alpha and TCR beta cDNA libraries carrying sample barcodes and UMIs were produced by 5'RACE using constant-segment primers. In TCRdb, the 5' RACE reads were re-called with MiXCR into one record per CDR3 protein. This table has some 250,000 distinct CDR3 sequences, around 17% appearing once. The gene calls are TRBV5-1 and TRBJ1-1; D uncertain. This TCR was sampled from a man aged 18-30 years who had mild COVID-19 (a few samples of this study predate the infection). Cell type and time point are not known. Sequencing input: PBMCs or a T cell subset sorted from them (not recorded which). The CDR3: CASSGPLSGGTEAFF. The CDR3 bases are TGCGCCAGCAGCGGGCCTCTCTCGGGAGGCACTGAAGCTTTCTTT.